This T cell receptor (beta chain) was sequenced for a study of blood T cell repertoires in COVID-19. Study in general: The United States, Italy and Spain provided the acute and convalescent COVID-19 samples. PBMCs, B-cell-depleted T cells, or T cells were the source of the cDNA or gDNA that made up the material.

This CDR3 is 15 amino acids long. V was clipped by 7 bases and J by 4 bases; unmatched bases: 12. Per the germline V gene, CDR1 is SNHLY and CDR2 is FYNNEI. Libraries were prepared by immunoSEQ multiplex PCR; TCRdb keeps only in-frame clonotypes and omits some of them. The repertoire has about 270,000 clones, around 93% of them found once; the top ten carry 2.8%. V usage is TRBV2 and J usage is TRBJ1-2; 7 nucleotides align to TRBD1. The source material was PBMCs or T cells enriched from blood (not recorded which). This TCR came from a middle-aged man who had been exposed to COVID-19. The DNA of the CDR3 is TGTGCCAGCACCGTTACGGACAGGTTAATCTATGGCTACACCTTC. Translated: CASTVTDRLIYGYTF.